This TCR beta chain was sequenced during a study of cytotoxic CD8 clonotypes in ibrutinib-treated CLL. The study's findings and limits: Clonality correlated strongly with circulating CD8+ T cells and exceeded age-matched healthy donors at baseline.

The CDR3 has 15 amino acids. V was pared by 1 base and J by 0 bases, with 5 bases between. Per the germline V gene, CDR1 is SGHRS and CDR2 is YFSETQ. Clones were sequenced by immunoSEQ multiplex PCR, and TCRdb holds only the in-frame ones, with some missing. The sample holds about 300,000 clones, roughly three quarters seen once. In regard to this clone: The target antigen is unknown.

The specimen was PBMCs, collected at disease progression, from a patient treated with ibrutinib. This receptor was obtained from a human donor with chronic lymphocytic leukemia. The chain uses TRBV5-1 and TRBJ2-6; no reliable D call. The chain's CDR3 is CASSLLASGANVLTF. The CDR3 DNA reads as TGCGCCAGCAGCTTGCTTGCCTCTGGGGCCAACGTCCTGACTTTC.